This passage covers 18 T cell receptor beta chains from one sample sequenced in a study of T-cell reconstitution after alpha-beta-depleted transplantation in children. A library of TCRbeta sequences, prepared with unique molecular identifiers, was generated. TCRdb analysed the PCR reads with MiXCR anew, one entry per CDR3 protein. This table has a few hundred thousand distinct CDR3 sequences, 10% appearing once. This material consisted of PBMCs from the stem cell graft donor, taken from the stem cell graft. The receptor set was obtained from a human donor who donated a stem cell graft to a child with acute lymphoblastic leukemia.

In regard to this clonotype: One base away lies a much larger clone, so this may be a sequencing read error. The DNA of the CDR3 is TGTGCCAGCGGTGCCCGTTTCAGCGGCACAGATACGCAGTATTTT. This translates into CASGARFSGTDTQYF. The chain links TRBV28 to TRBJ2-3, with D unresolved. The CDR3 runs to 15 residues. V lost 8 bases to trimming and J lost 1 base, with 16 bases between them. Germline V lookup: CDR1 MDHEN, CDR2 SYDVKM.

The chain links TRBV6-1 to TRBJ2-1, with D possibly being TRBD2 (6 bases). This CDR3 has 16 residues. Germline V CDR1 and CDR2: MNHNS, SASEGT. V lost 6 bases and J 0 bases, leaving 15 bases between the germline ends. The CDR3 region is CASRTRGLVSYNEQFF. CDR3 DNA sequence: TGTGCCAGCAGGACCCGGGGACTTGTCTCCTACAATGAGCAGTTCTTC.

This clonotype was detected only a few times. This sequence joins TRBV7-9 and TRBJ2-1; weak D call: TRBD2 (5 bases). This CDR3 has 17 amino acids. The germline CDR1 and CDR2 sequences are SEHNR and FQNEAQ (reference sequence). With 4 bases removed from V and 0 bases from J, the gap between germline ends came to 16 bases. CDR3 coding DNA: TGTGCCAGCAGCTCGGACGGAGGTTTAGGCTCCTACAATGAGCAGTTCTTC. The encoded protein is CASSSDGGLGSYNEQFF.

This clonotype was seen at least ten times. V usage is TRBV28 and J usage is TRBJ2-7; TRBD2 agrees at 13 bases. CDR3 size: 19 residues. After removal of 2 bases from V and 0 bases from J, the junction contained 10 bases not matched to a gene. The germline V gene has CDR1 MDHEN and CDR2 SYDVKM. The DNA for the CDR3 is TGTGCCAGCAGTTTACCCCTAGGACTAGCGGGAGTGAGCTCCTACGAGCAGTACTTC. Protein sequence: CASSLPLGLAGVSSYEQYF.

The chain carries TRBV28 and TRBJ2-3, with TRBD1 as a possible D gene (6 bases). This CDR3 contains 15 residues. The V end was cut by 8 bases, the J end by 4 bases, with 19 bases between. CDR1 and CDR2 from the germline V gene are MDHEN and SYDVKM. CDR3 residues: CASGPGLQGSDTQYF. For the CDR3, the DNA is TGTGCCAGCGGCCCCGGTCTCCAGGGGTCAGATACGCAGTATTTT.

This chain connects TRBV20-1 to TRBJ2-1, with D maybe TRBD2 (5 bases). Trimming took off 0 bases at V and 6 bases at J, with 12 bases between the two ends. The V gene's germline CDR1 is DFQATT and CDR2 SNEGSKA (reference sequence). CDR3 length equals 14 residues. CDR3 nucleotides: TGCAGTGCTAGAGATCTGCAGCTAGCCAATGAGCAGTTCTTC. Its translation is CSARDLQLANEQFF.

This clonotype was observed a handful of times. The rearrangement joins TRBV5-1 to TRBJ1-1; the D is unclear. Germline CDR1 is SGHRS and CDR2 is YFSETQ. CDR3 length: 12 residues. The V gene lost 6 bases and the J gene lost 0 bases, with 6 bases spanning the gap. CDR3: CASMGMNTEAFF. CDR3 DNA sequence: TGCGCCAGCATGGGGATGAACACTGAAGCTTTCTTT. The variable domain in full, completed from reference TRBV5-1 and TRBJ1-1, reads KAGVTQTPRYLIKTRGQQVTLSCSPISGHRSVSWYQQTPGQGLQFLFEYFSETQRNKGNFPGRFSGRQFSNSRSEMNVSTLELGDSALYLCASMGMNTEAFFGQGTRLTVV.

This clonotype was detected only a few times. The gene calls are TRBV20-1 and TRBJ2-3; a weak D match, TRBD2 (6 bases). CDR3 size: 16 residues. Trimming removed 2 bases from V and 6 bases from J, with 21 bases in between. Germline assignment: CDR1 DFQATT and CDR2 SNEGSKA (reference sequence). CDR3 coding DNA: TGCAGTGCTAGATGGACTAACTCGAATGAAGCTGATACGCAGTATTTT. Translated: CSARWTNSNEADTQYF.

The chain is built from TRBV5-6 and TRBJ2-5, with a weak D call TRBD1 (6 bases). The V end was cut by 0 bases, the J end by 5 bases, with 14 bases between. CDR1 is SGHDT, CDR2 YYEEEE, per germline. The CDR3 extends over 15 amino acids. CDR3 loop: CASSLGAQGGETQYF. In nucleotides, the CDR3 is TGTGCCAGCAGCTTGGGAGCCCAAGGGGGTGAGACCCAGTACTTC.

This clonotype was observed a handful of times. The chain has TRBV5-1 and TRBJ2-1; D possibly corresponds to TRBD2 (6 bases). In germline, CDR1 is SGHRS, CDR2 YFSETQ. This CDR3 region has 15 residues. V was shortened by 0 bases and J by 8 bases, with 15 bases between the two germline ends. CDR3 in DNA: TGCGCCAGCAGCTTGGAGGGCGGGACCATCGATGAGCAGTTCTTC. Translating it yields CASSLEGGTIDEQFF.

The J gene is TRBJ1-1, the V gene TRBV7-2; D is unclear. Germline V gene sequence: CDR1 SGHTA, CDR2 FQGNSA. Trimming pared 2 bases from V and 0 bases from J, leaving 10 bases between. The CDR3 contains 15 residues. CDR3 residues: CASSLLGLVNTEAFF. CDR3 DNA: TGTGCCAGCAGCTTATTAGGGTTGGTGAACACTGAAGCTTTCTTT.

This chain links TRBV5-1 with TRBJ2-7, with D possibly being TRBD2 (5 bases). The CDR3 contains 13 residues. V gave up 1 base and J gave up 4 bases, with 9 bases separating them. Germline lookup yields CDR1 SGHRS and CDR2 YFSETQ. The CDR3: CASSLSAGYEQYF. For the CDR3, the DNA is TGCGCCAGCAGCTTGTCGGCGGGTTACGAGCAGTACTTC.

The table lists this clonotype with a few counts. The rearrangement links TRBV20-1 to TRBJ2-5, with 11 bases aligning to TRBD2. Germline CDR1 and CDR2: DFQATT and SNEGSKA (reference sequence). The CDR3 is made up of 16 amino acids. Unmatched junction bases numbered 13, after V lost 5 bases and J lost 5 bases. In DNA form, the CDR3 reads TGCAGTGCTCAATGGACTAGCGGGTCCTGGAAGGAGACCCAGTACTTC. It codes for CSAQWTSGSWKETQYF.

There are a few counts of this clonotype. CDR3 loop: CASSPRVEETQYF. CDR3 DNA: TGTGCCAGCTCACCCAGGGTAGAAGAGACCCAGTACTTC. V is TRBV18 and J is TRBJ2-5, with D possibly TRBD1 on 5 matching bases. Germline V lookup: CDR1 KGHSH, CDR2 LQKENI. The CDR3 is 13 residues long. Trimming cost V 3 bases and J 3 bases, with 8 bases left between them. Full variable domain (missing parts from reference TRBV18 and TRBJ2-5): NAGVMQNPRHLVRRRGQEARLRCSPMKGHSHVYWYRQLPEEGLKFMVYLQKENIIDESGMPKERFSAEFPKEGPSILRIQQVVRGDSAAYFCASSPRVEETQYFGPGTRLLVL.

The sample holds a few counts of this clonotype. This rearrangement joins TRBV29-1 to TRBJ2-1; 9 nucleotides agree with TRBD2. The ends lost 5 bases at V and 3 bases at J; junction bases unmatched: 26. Germline-derived CDR1 and CDR2 are SQVTM and ANQGSEA. CDR3 length equals 21 residues. The CDR3: CSVWPLTLAGGSSNFYNEQFF. The CDR3 DNA reads as TGCAGCGTTTGGCCGCTAACCCTCGCGGGAGGGTCCTCTAACTTCTACAATGAGCAGTTCTTC.

The V gene is TRBV4-2, the J gene TRBJ1-1; the match to TRBD1 covers 7 bases. Looked up from germline, CDR1 is LGHNA and CDR2 is YNFKEQ. The V gene end was trimmed by 2 bases and the J gene end by 1 base; junction bases not matched to a gene: 7. The CDR3 runs to 16 residues. CDR3 region: CASSQYPQGGNTEAFF. The CDR3, as DNA: TGTGCCAGCAGCCAATACCCCCAGGGGGGGAACACTGAAGCTTTCTTT.

This clonotype was seen at least ten times. This chain joins TRBV12-3 or TRBV12-4 and TRBJ2-6; D unclear. Trimming cost V 1 base and J 7 bases, with 2 bases left between them. The CDR3 has 12 amino acids. Here the CDR3 DNA reads TGTGCCAGCAGTTTAGGCGCCAACGTCCTGACTTTC. As protein: CASSLGANVLTF.

In this sample, this clonotype turned up many times. The CDR3 here is CSVAGQDYEQYF. The CDR3 nucleotides are TGCAGCGTGGCGGGACAGGACTACGAGCAGTACTTC. The V call is TRBV29-1, the J call TRBJ2-7, with 8 positions matching TRBD1. CDR3 length: 12 amino acids. Trimming at V came to 6 bases and at J to 3 bases, leaving 4 bases not matched to a gene. Germline-derived CDR1 and CDR2 are SQVTM and ANQGSEA.